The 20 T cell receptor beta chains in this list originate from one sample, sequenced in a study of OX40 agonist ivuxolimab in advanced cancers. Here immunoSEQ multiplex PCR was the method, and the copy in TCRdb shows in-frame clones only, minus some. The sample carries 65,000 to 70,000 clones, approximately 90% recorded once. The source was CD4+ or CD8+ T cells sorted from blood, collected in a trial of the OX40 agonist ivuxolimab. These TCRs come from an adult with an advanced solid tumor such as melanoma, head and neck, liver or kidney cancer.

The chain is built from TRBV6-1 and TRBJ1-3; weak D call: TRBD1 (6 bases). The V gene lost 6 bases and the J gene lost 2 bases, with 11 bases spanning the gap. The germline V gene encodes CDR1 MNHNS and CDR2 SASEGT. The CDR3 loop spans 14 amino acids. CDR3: CASSGGRAGNTIYF. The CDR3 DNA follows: TGTGCCAGCAGCGGGGGCAGGGCTGGAAACACCATATATTTT.

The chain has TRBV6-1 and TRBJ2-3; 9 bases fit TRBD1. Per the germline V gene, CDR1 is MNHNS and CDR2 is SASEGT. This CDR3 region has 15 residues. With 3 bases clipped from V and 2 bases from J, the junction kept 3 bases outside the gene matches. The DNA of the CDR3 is TGTGCCAGCAGTGACGGGACAGGGAACACAGATACGCAGTATTTT. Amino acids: CASSDGTGNTDTQYF.

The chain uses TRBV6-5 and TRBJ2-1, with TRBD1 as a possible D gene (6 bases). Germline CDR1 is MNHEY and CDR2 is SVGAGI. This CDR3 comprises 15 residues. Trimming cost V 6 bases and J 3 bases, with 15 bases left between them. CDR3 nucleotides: TGTGCCAGCAGCCTAAGACAGGAGGACTACAATGAGCAGTTCTTC. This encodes CASSLRQEDYNEQFF.

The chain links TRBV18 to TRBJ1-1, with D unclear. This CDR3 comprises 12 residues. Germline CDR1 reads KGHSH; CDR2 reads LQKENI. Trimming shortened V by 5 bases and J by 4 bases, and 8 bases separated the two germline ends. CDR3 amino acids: CASSAVLTEAFF. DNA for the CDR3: TGTGCCAGCTCAGCGGTTCTCACTGAAGCTTTCTTT.

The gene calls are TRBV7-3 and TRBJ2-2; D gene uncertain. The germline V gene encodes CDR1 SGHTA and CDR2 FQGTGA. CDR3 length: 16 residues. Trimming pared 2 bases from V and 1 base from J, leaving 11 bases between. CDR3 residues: CASSLFLGRNTGELFF. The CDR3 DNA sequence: TGTGCCAGCAGCTTATTCCTGGGAAGGAACACCGGGGAGCTGTTTTTT.

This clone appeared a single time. The CDR3, as DNA: TGTGCCAGCTCACCACTGAACCTATACAGGGGAAACTATGGCTACACCTTC. Its protein product is CASSPLNLYRGNYGYTF. This chain connects TRBV18 to TRBJ1-2; 7 nucleotides match TRBD1. V lost 1 base and J lost 2; bases outside the gene matches: 10. The CDR3 length is 17 residues. From germline, CDR1 is KGHSH and CDR2 LQKENI.

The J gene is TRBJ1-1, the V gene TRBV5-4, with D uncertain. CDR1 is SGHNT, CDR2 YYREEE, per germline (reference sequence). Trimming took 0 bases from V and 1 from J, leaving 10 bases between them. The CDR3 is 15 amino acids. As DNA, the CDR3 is TGTGCCAGCAGCTTGGCCGGACGGAAGAACACTGAAGCTTTCTTT. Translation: CASSLAGRKNTEAFF.

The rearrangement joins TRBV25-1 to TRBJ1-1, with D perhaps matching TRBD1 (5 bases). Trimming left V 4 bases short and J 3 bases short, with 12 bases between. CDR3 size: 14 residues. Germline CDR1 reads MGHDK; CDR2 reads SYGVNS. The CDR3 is CASSGQKMHTEAFF. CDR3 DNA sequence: TGTGCCAGCAGTGGACAGAAGATGCACACTGAAGCTTTCTTT.

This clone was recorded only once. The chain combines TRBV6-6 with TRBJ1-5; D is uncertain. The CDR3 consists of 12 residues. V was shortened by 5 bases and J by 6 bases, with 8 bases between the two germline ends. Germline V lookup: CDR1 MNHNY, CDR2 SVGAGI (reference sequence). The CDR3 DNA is TGTGCCAGCAGTCCTGCCGGTCAGCCCCAGCATTTT. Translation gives CASSPAGQPQHF.

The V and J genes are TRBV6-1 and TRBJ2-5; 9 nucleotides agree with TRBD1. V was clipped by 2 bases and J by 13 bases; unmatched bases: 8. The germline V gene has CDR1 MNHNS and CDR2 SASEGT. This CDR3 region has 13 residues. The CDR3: CASSESYRGQGYF. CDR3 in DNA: TGTGCCAGCAGTGAATCCTACCGGGGACAGGGGTACTTC.

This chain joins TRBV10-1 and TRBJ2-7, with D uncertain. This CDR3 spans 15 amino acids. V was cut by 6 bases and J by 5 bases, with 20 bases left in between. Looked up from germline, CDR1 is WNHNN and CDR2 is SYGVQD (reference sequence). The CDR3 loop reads CASSMAAHGPHEQYF. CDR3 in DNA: TGCGCCAGCAGCATGGCGGCTCATGGTCCCCACGAGCAGTACTTC.

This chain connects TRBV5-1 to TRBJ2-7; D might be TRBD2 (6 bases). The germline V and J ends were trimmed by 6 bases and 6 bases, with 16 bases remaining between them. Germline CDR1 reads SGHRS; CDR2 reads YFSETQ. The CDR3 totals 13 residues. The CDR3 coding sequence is TGCGCCAGCAAGATGGAGTCGCGGGGCGAGCAGTACTTC. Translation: CASKMESRGEQYF.

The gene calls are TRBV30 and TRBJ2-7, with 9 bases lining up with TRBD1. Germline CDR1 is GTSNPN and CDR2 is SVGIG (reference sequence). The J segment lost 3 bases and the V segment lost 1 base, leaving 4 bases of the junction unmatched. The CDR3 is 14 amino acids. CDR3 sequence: CAWSGGTGFYEQYF. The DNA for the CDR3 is TGTGCCTGGAGTGGCGGGACAGGGTTCTACGAGCAGTACTTC.

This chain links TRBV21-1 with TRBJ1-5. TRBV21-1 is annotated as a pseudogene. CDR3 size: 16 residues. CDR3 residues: CASTIGPGGNNQPQHF. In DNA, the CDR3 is TGTGCCAGCACCATTGGTCCGGGAGGGAACAATCAGCCCCAGCATTTT.

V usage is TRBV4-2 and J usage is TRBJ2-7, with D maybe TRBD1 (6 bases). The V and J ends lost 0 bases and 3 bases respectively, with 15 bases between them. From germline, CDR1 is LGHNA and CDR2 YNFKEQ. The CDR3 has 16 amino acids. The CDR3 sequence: CASSQDWGLTNYEQYF. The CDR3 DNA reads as TGTGCCAGCAGCCAAGATTGGGGGCTAACAAACTACGAGCAGTACTTC.

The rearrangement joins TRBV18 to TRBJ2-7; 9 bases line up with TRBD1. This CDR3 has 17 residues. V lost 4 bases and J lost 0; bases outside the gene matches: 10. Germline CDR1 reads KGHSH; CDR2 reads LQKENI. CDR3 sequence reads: CASSQTGTGSNSYEQYF. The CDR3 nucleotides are TGTGCCAGCTCACAGACCGGGACAGGGAGTAACTCCTACGAGCAGTACTTC.

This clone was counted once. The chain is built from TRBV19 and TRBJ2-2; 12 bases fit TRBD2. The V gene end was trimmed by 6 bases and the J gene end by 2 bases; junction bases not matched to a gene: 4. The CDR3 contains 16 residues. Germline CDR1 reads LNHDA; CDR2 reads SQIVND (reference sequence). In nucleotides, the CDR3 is TGTGCCAGTAGGGTAGGACTAGCGGGAAACACCGGGGAGCTGTTTTTT. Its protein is CASRVGLAGNTGELFF.

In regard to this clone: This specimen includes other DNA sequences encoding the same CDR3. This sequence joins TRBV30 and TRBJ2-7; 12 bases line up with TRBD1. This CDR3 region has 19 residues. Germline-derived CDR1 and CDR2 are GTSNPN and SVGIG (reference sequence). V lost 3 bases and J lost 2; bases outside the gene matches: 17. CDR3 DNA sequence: TGTGCCTGGAGGGGGGGTAGGGGACAGGGGGCCCTTTCCACCTACGAGCAGTACTTC. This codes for CAWRGGRGQGALSTYEQYF. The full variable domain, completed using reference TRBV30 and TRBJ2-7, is SQTIHQWPATLVQPVGSPLSLECTVEGTSNPNLYWYRQAAGRGLQLLFYSVGIGQISSEVPQNLSASRPQDRQFILSSKKLLLSDSGFYLCAWRGGRGQGALSTYEQYFGPGTRLTVT.

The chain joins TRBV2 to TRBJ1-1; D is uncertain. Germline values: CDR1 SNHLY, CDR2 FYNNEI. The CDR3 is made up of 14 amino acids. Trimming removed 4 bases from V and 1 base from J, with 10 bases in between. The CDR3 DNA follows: TGTGCCAGCAGTGGTGGGCGGGGGAACACTGAAGCTTTCTTT. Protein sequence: CASSGGRGNTEAFF.

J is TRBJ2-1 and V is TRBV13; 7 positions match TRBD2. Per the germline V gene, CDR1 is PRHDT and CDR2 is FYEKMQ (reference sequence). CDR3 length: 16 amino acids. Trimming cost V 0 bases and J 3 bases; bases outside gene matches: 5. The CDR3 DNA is TGTGCCAGCAGCTTAGGAATGGGACTAAGCTACAATGAGCAGTTCTTC. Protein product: CASSLGMGLSYNEQFF.